This T cell receptor (beta chain) was captured by sequencing in a study of metastatic and nonmetastatic thyroid tumors. TCRdb called clones again from the PCR reads with MiXCR. The sample carries 53,000 or so clones, 20% to 25% recorded once. The CDR3 loop spans 16 amino acids. The V and J ends lost 0 bases and 4 bases respectively, with 14 bases between them. Per the germline V gene, CDR1 is SGHNT and CDR2 is YYREEE (reference sequence). Each patient went into thyroid surgery without having received any treatment. Source material: blood. This clonotype was sampled from a female donor with papillary thyroid cancer or a benign thyroid nodule (not recorded which). Some clones in this sample may be carry-over from other donors' samples. The chain employs TRBV5-4 and TRBJ2-1; D may be TRBD2 (6 bases). This CDR3 reads CASSLGVAGGYNEQFF. In DNA, the CDR3 is TGTGCCAGCAGCTTGGGAGTGGCTGGAGGGTACAATGAGCAGTTCTTC.